Shown below are 6 T cell receptor beta chains from a single sample sequenced in a study of molecular identifiers for immune sequencing clone quantification. TCRdb independently ran MiXCR on the PCR reads; one entry per CDR3 protein. The sample yields over 85,000 distinct CDR3 sequences, nearly 25% seen once. Sequencing input: naive CD8+ T cells from blood, with Jurkat cell RNA spiked in. The subset is: FACS-sorted CD8+CD4-CCR7+CD45RA+ naive T cells. The receptor set was obtained from a human donor in good health. Some libraries in this study had Jurkat cell RNA spiked in.

This clonotype appeared a few times. The chain recombines TRBV6-5 with TRBJ2-7; 9 bases map to TRBD1. Germline lookup yields CDR1 MNHEY and CDR2 SVGAGI. The CDR3 is 14 residues long. V shed 6 bases, J shed 1 base, and the junction held 4 bases outside the gene matches. The CDR3 nucleotides read TGTGCCAGCAGCTGGGACAGGGAATCCTACGAGCAGTACTTC. Protein: CASSWDRESYEQYF.

The J gene is TRBJ2-2, the V gene TRBV5-1; TRBD1 matches at 9 bases. After removal of 4 bases from V and 6 bases from J, the junction contained 13 bases not matched to a gene. CDR1 and CDR2 from the germline V gene are SGHRS and YFSETQ. The CDR3 spans 17 residues. CDR3 sequence reads: CASSPGPGQGFPGELFF. Here the CDR3 DNA reads TGCGCCAGCAGCCCGGGCCCGGGACAGGGCTTCCCCGGGGAGCTGTTTTTT.

This clonotype was detected many times. The rearrangement uses TRBV29-1 and TRBJ1-4, with D maybe TRBD1 (6 bases). The CDR3 length is 11 residues. Between the trimmed V and J ends, which lost 4 bases and 8 bases, there was a span of 8 bases. Germline loops: CDR1 SQVTM, CDR2 ANQGSEA. DNA of the CDR3: TGCAGCGTTGGACAGGTCGAAAAACTGTTTTTT. Its translation is CSVGQVEKLFF.

The V and J genes are TRBV19 and TRBJ1-1; a weak D match, TRBD1 (6 bases). The length of the CDR3 is 11 residues. The V gene lost 5 bases and the J gene lost 11 bases, with 12 bases spanning the gap. The germline V gene has CDR1 LNHDA and CDR2 SQIVND (reference sequence). The CDR3 region has the DNA TGTGCCAGTAGTGCGGGGGCGAGTGCTTTCTTT. Translation: CASSAGASAFF.

This clonotype was seen a handful of times. The V and J genes are TRBV12-5 and TRBJ1-2; D not resolved. V was trimmed by 0 bases and J by 2 bases, leaving 10 bases between them. The CDR3 is made up of 15 amino acids. Germline V lookup: CDR1 LGHNT, CDR2 FRNRAP. The CDR3 here is CASGLVGGSNYGYTF. As DNA, the CDR3 is TGTGCTAGTGGTTTGGTGGGCGGATCCAACTATGGCTACACCTTC.

This clonotype was counted between two and nine times. The chain uses TRBV12-3 or TRBV12-4 and TRBJ2-7; no clear D gene. The CDR3 is 14 residues long. V lost 6 bases, J lost 2 bases, and 14 bases lay in between. The CDR3 here is CASSPTAVAYEQYF. The CDR3 bases are TGTGCCAGCAGCCCTACGGCGGTGGCCTACGAGCAGTACTTC.